This passage covers 3 T cell receptor beta chains from one sample sequenced in a study of graft-versus-host responses after intestinal transplantation (dated by TCRdb to the early 2020s). The library was produced with the immunoSEQ multiplex PCR assay. In TCRdb, the immuneACCESS table is reduced to in-frame sequences with V and J assigned. These tables do not hold every clone; where another copy was compared, an unresolved V gene accounts for under half, and the others remain unexplained. The sample table contains some 12,000 clones; only one count was recorded for around 80% of them. The ten largest clones take up approximately 46% of the sample. The specimen was PBMCs, collected around 130 days after transplant. Source of these receptors: a human patient who received an intestinal transplant, so some T cells may come from the graft donor.

In its sample, this clone was seen once. This chain joins TRBV6-5 and TRBJ2-1; D gene ambiguous. The V gene's germline CDR1 is MNHEY and CDR2 SVGAGI. The CDR3 totals 15 residues. V was cut by 10 bases and J by 0 bases, with 16 bases left in between. CDR3 nucleotide sequence: TGTGCCACCGCAAAGGACCCGAGCTCCTACAATGAGCAGTTCTTC. Amino acid sequence: CATAKDPSSYNEQFF.

V usage is TRBV7-8 and J usage is TRBJ1-1; D possibly corresponds to TRBD1 (5 bases). The V gene's germline CDR1 is SGHVS and CDR2 FQNEAQ. V lost 3 bases to trimming and J lost 9 bases, with 23 bases between them. The CDR3 totals 16 residues. The CDR3 DNA reads as TGTGCCAGCAGCTTCAGGCTCACGAATGGGGGAACTAAAGCTTTCTTT. Its translation is CASSFRLTNGGTKAFF.

The gene calls are TRBV5-4 and TRBJ2-1; no definite D call. This CDR3 has 14 residues. Germline-derived CDR1 and CDR2 are SGHNT and YYREEE (reference sequence). Trimming took off 5 bases at V and 9 bases at J, with 18 bases between the two ends. CDR3 amino acids: CASSSSLAAGEQFF. The CDR3 DNA is TGTGCCAGCAGTTCATCCCTGGCGGCCGGTGAGCAGTTCTTC.